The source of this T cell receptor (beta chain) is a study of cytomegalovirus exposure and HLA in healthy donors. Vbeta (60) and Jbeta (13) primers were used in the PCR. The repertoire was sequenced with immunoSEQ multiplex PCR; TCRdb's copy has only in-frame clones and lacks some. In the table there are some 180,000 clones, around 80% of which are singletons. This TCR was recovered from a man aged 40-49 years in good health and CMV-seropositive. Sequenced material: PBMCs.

The CDR3 protein is CASSSSAGEYFYEQYF. In nucleotides, the CDR3 is TGTGCCAGCAGTTCATCTGCGGGAGAATATTTCTACGAGCAGTACTTC. The chain is built from TRBV27 and TRBJ2-5; 7 nucleotides line up with TRBD2. The J call is doubtful: the DNA matches TRBJ2-7 better. The CDR3 spans 16 residues. From germline, CDR1 is MNHEY and CDR2 SMNVEV (reference sequence).